This TCR beta chain came from a study of Ad26.COV2.S vaccination and SARS-CoV-2 variants. In the study overall: Ad26.COV2.S given intramuscularly, once or twice 56 days apart.

Notes on this clone: Its antigen is unknown.

Indicated treatment: some 19 received Ad26.COV2.S at low or high dose, single or two shots; roughly 5 received placebo; per-sample allocation not given. The study sampled participants on day 63 after the first vaccine or placebo injection. Whole-study findings and limits: CD8+ and CD4+ T cells specific for spike reportedly responded with substantial breadth after vaccination.

TCRdb keeps only in-frame clones here, not all; method: immunoSEQ multiplex PCR. The sample consists of roughly 700,000 clones, about 89% of them appearing once. The specimen was peripheral blood, collected in a trial of Ad26.COV2.S vaccine versus placebo. The TCR was taken from a person between 18 and 60 years old who received the Ad26.COV2.S COVID-19 vaccine or a placebo.

This chain's CDR3 is CASSFTDNSPLHF. The CDR3 DNA reads as TGTGCCAGCAGCTTCACGGATAATTCACCCCTCCACTTT. The chain employs TRBV11-2 and TRBJ1-6; D not resolved. Trimming pared 3 bases from V and 5 bases from J, leaving 5 bases between. The germline V gene has CDR1 SGHAT and CDR2 FQNNGV. The length of the CDR3 is 13 residues.